This T cell receptor beta chain was profiled in a study of radiation and T cells in renal cell carcinoma. The time point: blood 2 weeks post-SBRT. The treatment is: 15 Gy SBRT to primary tumor, nephrectomy 4 weeks later. Blood was sampled at baseline, 2 weeks and 4 weeks after SBRT. Clear cell pathology was present in this patient's renal cell carcinoma. This clone was recorded many times. Its target is unknown. Notes on the study in general: Baseline intratumoral clonotype presence is unknown without pretreatment biopsies.

With 1 base removed from V and 4 bases from J, the gap between germline ends came to 13 bases. The CDR3 is 15 amino acids. Germline V gene lookup returns CDR1 MGHRA and CDR2 YSYEKL. Clones were read by immunoSEQ multiplex PCR, and TCRdb kept only the in-frame ones, dropping some. The data show about 150,000 clones, roughly 87% seen once. This clonotype originated in a woman aged 45 to 65 with renal cell carcinoma. This material consisted of blood, taken from a patient whose treatment included radiotherapy and nephrectomy. The genes are TRBV4-1 and TRBJ1-2; no reliable D call. The DNA of the CDR3 is TGCGCCAGCAGCCAAGTTTTCGGAACGGGCTATGGCTACACCTTC. It yields the protein CASSQVFGTGYGYTF.